This T cell receptor (beta chain) is drawn from a study of blood T cell repertoires in COVID-19. About the research overall: PBMCs, B-cell-depleted T cells, or T cells were the source of the cDNA or gDNA that made up the material.

Sequenced by immunoSEQ multiplex PCR; TCRdb stores in-frame clones only, minus some. The profile covers a few hundred thousand clones, with 86% appearing a single time and around 4.5% taken by the ten largest. This clone was counted a single time. V lost 5 bases, J lost 1 base, and 1 base stayed unmatched. Per germline, CDR1 MRHNA and CDR2 SNTAGT. This CDR3 contains 13 residues. Sequenced: peripheral blood. The chain joins TRBV6-4 to TRBJ1-1; 7 nucleotides agree with TRBD1. The clonotype comes from a man aged 50 to 60 with acute or convalescent COVID-19. As DNA, the CDR3 is TGTGCCAGCAGTAGGACAGGGAACACTGAAGCTTTCTTT. This gives the protein CASSRTGNTEAFF.